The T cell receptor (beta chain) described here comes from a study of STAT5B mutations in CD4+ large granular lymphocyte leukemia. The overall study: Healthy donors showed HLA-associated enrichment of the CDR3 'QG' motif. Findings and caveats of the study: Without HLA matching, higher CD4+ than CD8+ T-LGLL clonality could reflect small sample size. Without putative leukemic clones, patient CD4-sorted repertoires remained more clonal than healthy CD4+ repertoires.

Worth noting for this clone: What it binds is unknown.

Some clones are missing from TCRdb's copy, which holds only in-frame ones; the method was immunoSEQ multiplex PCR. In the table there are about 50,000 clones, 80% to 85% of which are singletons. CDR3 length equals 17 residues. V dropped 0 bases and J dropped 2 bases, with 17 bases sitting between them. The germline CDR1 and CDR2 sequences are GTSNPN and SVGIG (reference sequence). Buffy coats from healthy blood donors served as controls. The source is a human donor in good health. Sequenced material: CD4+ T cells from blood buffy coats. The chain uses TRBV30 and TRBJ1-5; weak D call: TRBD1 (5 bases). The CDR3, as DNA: TGTGCCTGGAGTGTACCCTCGGCGGGGGTTGGCAATCAGCCCCAGCATTTT. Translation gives CAWSVPSAGVGNQPQHF.